Listed below are T cell receptor beta chains from one sample, sequenced in a study of control samples from healthy donors and cancer patients. Repertoires were generated with immunoSEQ multiplex PCR, while TCRdb's copy carries only in-frame clones and drops some. The sample records around 48,000 clones, over 90% being singletons. Sequenced sample: PBMCs. These receptors came from a woman between 45 and 60 years old with head and neck cancer. CDR3s include the opening cysteine and the closing phenylalanine or tryptophan. A D gene is named only where the DNA matches it firmly. Expanded clones get a size class; other rows say once, few or many, or leave the size out.

TGTGCCAGCAGTGTAATCGGACGGACGAGCTCCTATAATTCACCCCTCCACTTT,CASSVIGRTSSYNSPLHF,.,.,18,TRBJ1-6,TRBV2
TGTGCCTGGAGTCCAGGGACTAGCGGGGGTTTCCAAGAGACCCAGTACTTC,CAWSPGTSGGFQETQYF,TRBD2,.,17,TRBJ2-5,TRBV30
TGTGCCAGCAGCATAACCGGGACTAGCTACAATGAGCAGTTCTTC,CASSITGTSYNEQFF,TRBD2,few,15,TRBJ2-1,TRBV6-4
TGTGCCAGCAGTGTCGAAGCGGGGTGGAACACTGAAGCTTTCTTT,CASSVEAGWNTEAFF,.,once,15,TRBJ1-1,TRBV2
TGTGCCAGCAGTTCCGGGGGCGCGGGGACCCAGTACTTC,CASSSGGAGTQYF,.,.,13,TRBJ2-5,TRBV28
TGTGCCGGCAAGGGACAGCAAGATTCACCCCTCCACTTT,CAGKGQQDSPLHF,TRBD1,.,13,TRBJ1-6,TRBV2
TGTGCCAGCAGCTTGCGGCTAGCGATGGGAGAGACCCAGTACTTC,CASSLRLAMGETQYF,.,.,15,TRBJ2-5,TRBV5-6
TGCAGTGCTAGTGACGTTTATGGCTACACCTTC,CSASDVYGYTF,.,once,11,TRBJ1-2,TRBV20-1
TGTGCCAGTAGTATAGGGTCTGGGGGTGCAATTCCCGAGACCCAGTACTTC,CASSIGSGGAIPETQYF,.,.,17,TRBJ2-5,TRBV19
TGTGCCAGCACCCCCTCCTGGAGGGGTTCACCCCTCCACTTT,CASTPSWRGSPLHF,.,.,14,TRBJ1-6,TRBV7-2
TGTGCCAGCAGCTTATTTAGGGCAGCGGGAGGGCTCGAGACCCAGTACTTC,CASSLFRAAGGLETQYF,TRBD2,.,17,TRBJ2-5,TRBV7-2
TGTGCCACCCGATCCGAGGGTGAAACCGGGGAGCTGTTTTTT,CATRSEGETGELFF,.,.,14,TRBJ2-2,TRBV19
TGTGCCAGCAGTGTATTATCGGGACGGCCGAACACTGAAGCTTTCTTT,CASSVLSGRPNTEAFF,.,.,16,TRBJ1-1,TRBV2
TGCGCCAGCAGTCCGCCAGTATCTCTAGAGACCCAGTACTTC,CASSPPVSLETQYF,.,.,14,TRBJ2-5,TRBV5-1
TGTGCCAGCAGCTTAAGGCCCCCCAGACTAGCGGGTCGAAGCACAGATACGCAGTATTTT,CASSLRPPRLAGRSTDTQYF,TRBD2,.,20,TRBJ2-3,TRBV7-3
TGTGCCAGCAGTTTTAAGGGGGATAACGGGGGCGAGCAGTACTTC,CASSFKGDNGGEQYF,.,.,15,TRBJ2-7,TRBV27
TGTGCCAGCAGTAGACAACTGAACACTGAAGCTTTCTTT,CASSRQLNTEAFF,.,.,13,TRBJ1-1,TRBV28
TGTGCCAGCAGTGAACGCGGTAATGGCTACACCTTC,CASSERGNGYTF,.,few,12,TRBJ1-2,TRBV2
TGTGCCAGCAGGGGGAATGAAGCTTTCTTT,CASRGNEAFF,.,.,10,TRBJ1-1,TRBV28
TGTGCCAGCAGCTTAGGGGCCGGGAAAGGGACCTACGAGCAGTACTTC,CASSLGAGKGTYEQYF,.,.,16,TRBJ2-7,TRBV7-2
TGTGCCAGCAGCATCGGGACTAGCGGGAGCGGTACAAAGACCCAGTACTTC,CASSIGTSGSGTKTQYF,TRBD2,.,17,TRBJ2-5,TRBV5-4
TGCGCCAGCAGCGCCGGGACAGGGGGCGGATATGGCTACACCTTC,CASSAGTGGGYGYTF,TRBD1,.,15,TRBJ1-2,TRBV5-1